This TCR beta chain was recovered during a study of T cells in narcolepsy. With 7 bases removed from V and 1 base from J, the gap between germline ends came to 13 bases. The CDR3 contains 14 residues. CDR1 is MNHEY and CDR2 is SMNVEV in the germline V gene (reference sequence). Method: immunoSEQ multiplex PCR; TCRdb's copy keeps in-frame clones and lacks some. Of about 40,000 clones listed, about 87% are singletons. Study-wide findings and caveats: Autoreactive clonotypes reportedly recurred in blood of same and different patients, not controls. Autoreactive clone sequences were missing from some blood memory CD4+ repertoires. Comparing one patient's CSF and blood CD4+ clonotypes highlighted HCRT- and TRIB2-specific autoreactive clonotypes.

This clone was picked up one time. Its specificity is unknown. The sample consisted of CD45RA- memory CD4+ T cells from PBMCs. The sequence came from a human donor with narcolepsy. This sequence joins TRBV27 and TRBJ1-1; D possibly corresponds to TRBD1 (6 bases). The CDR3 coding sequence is TGTGCCAGCAACAGGGTCGATACGAACACTGAAGCTTTCTTT. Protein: CASNRVDTNTEAFF.